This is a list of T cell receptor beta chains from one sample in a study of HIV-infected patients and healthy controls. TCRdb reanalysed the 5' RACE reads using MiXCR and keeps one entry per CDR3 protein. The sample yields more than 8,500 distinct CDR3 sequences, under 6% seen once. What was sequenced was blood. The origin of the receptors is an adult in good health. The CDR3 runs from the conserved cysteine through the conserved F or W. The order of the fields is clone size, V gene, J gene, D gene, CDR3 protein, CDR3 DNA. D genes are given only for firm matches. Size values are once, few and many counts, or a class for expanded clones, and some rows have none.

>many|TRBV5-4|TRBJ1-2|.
CASSKDGHYGYTF
TGTGCCAGCAGTAAAGACGGCCACTATGGCTACACCTTC
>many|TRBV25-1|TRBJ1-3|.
CASSDRGGGNTIYF
TGTGCCAGCAGTGACCGGGGGGGTGGAAACACCATATATTTT
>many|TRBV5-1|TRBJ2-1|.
CASSLGRSYYNEQFF
TGCGCCAGCAGCTTGGGACGGTCGTACTACAATGAGCAGTTCTTC
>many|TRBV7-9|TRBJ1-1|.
CASRFRGHNTEAFF
TGTGCCAGCAGGTTTCGAGGTCATAACACTGAAGCTTTCTTT
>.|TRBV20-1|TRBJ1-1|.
CSAKIAGQWNTEAFF
TGCAGTGCTAAAATCGCGGGACAATGGAACACTGAAGCTTTCTTT
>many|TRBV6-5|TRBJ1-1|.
CASASVMNTEAFF
TGTGCCAGTGCTAGTGTCATGAACACTGAAGCTTTCTTT
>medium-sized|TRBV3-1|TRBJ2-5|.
CASSQDSVGDFTIGETQYF
TGTGCCAGCAGCCAAGATTCAGTAGGGGACTTTACAATCGGGGAGACCCAGTACTTC
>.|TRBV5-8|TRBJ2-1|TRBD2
CASSLETAGGLRYEQFF
TGTGCCAGCAGCTTGGAAACCGCGGGGGGGTTGCGGTATGAGCAGTTCTTC
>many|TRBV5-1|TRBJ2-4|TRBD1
CASSPRTGELPRQYF
TGCGCCAGCAGCCCGCGGACAGGGGAATTACCCAGACAGTACTTC
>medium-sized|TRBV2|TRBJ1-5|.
CASSARWDTHNQPQHF
TGTGCCAGCAGTGCCCGCTGGGACACACACAATCAGCCCCAGCATTTT
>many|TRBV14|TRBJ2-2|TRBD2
CASSHRGGLAGEAGELFF
TGTGCCAGCAGCCACCGCGGCGGGCTAGCGGGAGAGGCCGGGGAGCTGTTTTTT
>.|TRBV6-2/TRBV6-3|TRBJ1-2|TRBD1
CASRQTGVYGYTF
TGTGCCAGCAGACAGACAGGGGTCTATGGCTACACCTTC
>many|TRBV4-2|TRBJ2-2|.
CASSLRQEEGELFF
TGTGCCAGCAGCCTGCGACAGGAGGAAGGGGAGCTGTTTTTT
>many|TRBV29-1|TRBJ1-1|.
CSVGDGDTEAFF
TGCAGCGTCGGTGACGGAGACACTGAAGCTTTCTTT
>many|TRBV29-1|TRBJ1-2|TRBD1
CSVAGQLSSANYGYTF
TGCAGCGTTGCGGGACAGCTTTCTTCAGCTAACTATGGCTACACCTTC
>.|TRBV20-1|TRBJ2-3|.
CSASDRSTSTDTQYF
TGCAGTGCTTCCGACAGATCTACTAGCACAGATACGCAGTATTTT
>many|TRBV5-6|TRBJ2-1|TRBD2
CASSSWTSGSYNEQFF
TGTGCCAGCAGCTCCTGGACTAGCGGGAGTTACAATGAGCAGTTCTTC
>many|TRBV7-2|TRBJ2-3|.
CASSPGLAPDTQYF
TGTGCCAGCAGCCCCGGCCTAGCCCCAGATACGCAGTATTTT
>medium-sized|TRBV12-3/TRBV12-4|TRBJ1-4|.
CASSSQEATNEKLFF
TGTGCCAGCAGTTCACAGGAAGCAACTAATGAAAAACTGTTTTTT